The rows below give T cell receptor beta chains drawn from one sample of a study of blood T cell repertoires in COVID-19. The data were produced by immunoSEQ multiplex PCR, yet TCRdb's version contains in-frame clones alone and is incomplete. The sample lists some 270,000 clones, about 84% seen once, with approximately 6.2% in the top ten. Sequencing was carried out using peripheral blood. These receptors came from a woman older than 75 with COVID-19, enrolled during active disease. The CDR3 runs from the conserved cysteine through the conserved F or W. A D gene is named only where the DNA matches it firmly. Expanded clones are given a class, and other clones once, few, many or no size at all.

j_call clone_size d_call v_call cdr3_aa cdr3_nt
TRBJ1-1 - TRBD1 TRBV29-1 CSASRGQGAEAFF TGCAGCGCCAGTAGAGGGCAGGGGGCTGAAGCTTTCTTT
TRBJ2-5 - TRBD2 TRBV5-6 CASSFGTSVQETQYF TGTGCCAGCAGCTTCGGGACTAGCGTCCAAGAGACCCAGTACTTC
TRBJ1-6 - - TRBV5-1 CASSLGGQSQNSPLHF TGCGCCAGCAGCTTGGGAGGACAGTCGCAGAATTCACCCCTCCACTTT
TRBJ1-1 - TRBD1 TRBV19 CASSILGTANTEAFF TGTGCCAGTAGTATTCTGGGGACAGCGAACACTGAAGCTTTCTTT
TRBJ1-1 few - TRBV29-1 CSVTPPPGRGTEAFF TGCAGCGTTACCCCTCCCCCCGGACGGGGCACTGAAGCTTTCTTT
TRBJ1-1 few TRBD1 TRBV4-3 CASTRGQPNTEAFF TGCGCCAGCACCAGGGGGCAACCGAACACTGAAGCTTTCTTT
TRBJ2-5 - - TRBV5-8 CASSFTQFWTPETQYF TGTGCCAGCAGCTTCACTCAATTCTGGACACCGGAGACCCAGTACTTC
TRBJ2-1 once TRBD1 TRBV28 CASSGQGVGEQFF TGTGCCAGCAGTGGCCAGGGGGTCGGTGAGCAGTTCTTC
TRBJ1-2 - TRBD1 TRBV6-2/TRBV6-3 CASSYGGQGFGYTF TGTGCCAGCAGTTACGGGGGACAGGGGTTCGGCTACACCTTC
TRBJ1-2 - TRBD1 TRBV3-1/TRBV3-2 CASSWTGPDGYTF TGTGCCAGCAGCTGGACAGGGCCTGATGGCTACACCTTC
TRBJ1-2 - - TRBV28 CASSVRGWGYTF TGTGCCAGCAGTGTTAGGGGGTGGGGCTACACCTTC
TRBJ1-5 - - TRBV19 CASSMAGNQPQHF TGTGCCAGTAGTATGGCGGGAAATCAGCCCCAGCATTTT
TRBJ1-4 - - TRBV27 CASSSHQNEKLFF TGTGCCAGCAGTTCCCACCAGAATGAAAAACTGTTTTTT
TRBJ2-2 - - TRBV27 CASSRANTGELFF TGTGCCAGCAGCCGCGCGAACACCGGGGAGCTGTTTTTT
TRBJ2-3 - - TRBV4-1 CASSPDGDTQYF TGCGCCAGCAGCCCAGACGGGGATACGCAGTATTTT
TRBJ1-1 once - TRBV5-6 CASNPAGGGINTEAFF TGTGCCAGCAACCCCGCTGGGGGGGGCATTAACACTGAAGCTTTCTTT
TRBJ1-6 - - TRBV19 CASSIDGSQGSSPLHF TGTGCCAGTAGTATAGATGGATCACAGGGAAGTTCACCCCTCCACTTT
TRBJ2-3 - - TRBV4-3 CASSQARGRTDTQYF TGCGCCAGCAGCCAAGCTCGGGGAAGAACAGATACGCAGTATTTT
TRBJ2-5 - TRBD2 TRBV5-8 CASSPGLAGGSLETQYF TGTGCCAGCAGCCCGGGACTAGCGGGGGGCTCGTTGGAGACCCAGTACTTC
TRBJ1-2 - TRBD1 TRBV6-5 CASSYPGQGQDYGYTF TGTGCCAGCAGTTACCCTGGACAGGGTCAGGACTATGGCTACACCTTC
TRBJ1-1 - - TRBV7-2 CASSLAGGLNTEAFF TGTGCCAGCAGCTTAGCGGGAGGACTGAACACTGAAGCTTTCTTT
TRBJ1-1 - - TRBV5-4 CASSPDGGGDTEAFF TGTGCCAGCAGCCCCGATGGGGGAGGGGACACTGAAGCTTTCTTT
TRBJ1-5 - - TRBV19 CASGRGGNQPQHF TGTGCCAGTGGACGGGGGGGAAATCAGCCCCAGCATTTT
TRBJ1-2 - - TRBV12-3/TRBV12-4 CASSLGGDGGYTF TGTGCCAGCAGTTTAGGCGGCGACGGGGGCTACACCTTC
TRBJ1-1 - TRBD1 TRBV6-5 CASNSPGQLSSSAFF TGTGCCAGCAATTCACCGGGACAGCTATCATCTTCAGCTTTCTTT
TRBJ1-2 - - TRBV18 CASSISGNYGYTF TGTGCCAGCTCAATTTCAGGGAACTATGGCTACACCTTC
TRBJ1-3 - TRBD1 TRBV5-6 CASSNQGDRNAGNTIYF TGTGCCAGCAGCAATCAAGGGGACAGAAACGCTGGAAACACCATATATTTT
TRBJ1-1 - - TRBV29-1 CSVEQGNTEAFF TGCAGCGTTGAACAGGGGAACACTGAAGCTTTCTTT
TRBJ2-5 - - TRBV7-2 CASSLVQQAQETQYF TGTGCCAGCAGCTTAGTTCAACAGGCCCAAGAGACCCAGTACTTC
TRBJ2-7 - TRBD1 TRBV5-8 CASSRGQAGYEQYF TGTGCCAGCAGCAGGGGGCAGGCTGGCTACGAGCAGTACTTC
TRBJ2-7 few TRBD1 TRBV6-5 CASGSGQVVRQYF TGTGCCAGCGGTTCGGGACAGGTAGTCAGGCAGTACTTC
TRBJ2-1 once - TRBV15 CATSIRQANEQFF TGTGCCACCAGCATTAGGCAGGCCAATGAGCAGTTCTTC
TRBJ2-1 - - TRBV6-5 CASSYSRGGEQFF TGTGCCAGCAGTTACTCGCGGGGTGGTGAGCAGTTCTTC
TRBJ1-2 - - TRBV9 CASSVDLGHYGYTF TGTGCCAGCAGCGTAGATCTGGGCCACTATGGCTACACCTTC
TRBJ1-1 - - TRBV19 CASSSGMNTEAFF TGTGCCAGTAGTTCAGGGATGAACACTGAAGCTTTCTTT
TRBJ1-2 - - TRBV5-4 CASSIGTQFWGNYGYTF TGTGCCAGCAGCATTGGGACTCAGTTCTGGGGCAACTATGGCTACACCTTC
TRBJ2-3 - TRBD1 TRBV5-1 CASSSTGGAIDTQYF TGCGCCAGCAGCTCAACAGGGGGCGCGATAGATACGCAGTATTTT
TRBJ1-2 - TRBD1 TRBV18 CASSPPPKGAGGYTF TGTGCCAGCTCACCACCGCCAAAGGGGGCTGGTGGCTACACCTTC
TRBJ1-2 - - TRBV27 CASSLQGSYGYTF TGTGCCAGCAGTTTACAGGGGAGCTATGGCTACACCTTC
TRBJ2-7 few - TRBV6-4 CASIGPGCYEQYF TGTGCCAGCATTGGGCCAGGGTGCTACGAGCAGTACTTC
TRBJ2-6 - - TRBV6-5 CASNRLDSGANVLTF TGTGCCAGCAATAGACTAGACTCTGGGGCCAACGTCCTGACTTTC